The present T cell receptor (beta chain) was sequenced within a study of Graves' ophthalmopathy and Graves' hyperthyroidism. V lost 6 bases and J lost 9; bases outside the gene matches: 13. The CDR3 is 14 amino acids. The germline CDR1 and CDR2 sequences are SNHLY and FYNNEI. Ten or more counts support this clonotype. Its antigen is as yet unknown. Broader study findings: Ophthalmopathy cases were distinguished from stable hyperthyroidism by a 13-signature model, reaching roughly 90% sensitivity and roughly 81% specificity. Most thyroid clonotypes with frequency above 0.001 were detected in blood too. The model reached roughly 70% sensitivity and roughly 76% specificity for predicting ophthalmopathy progression.

Researchers took RNA transcripts and amplified TCR beta CDR3 regions from them. The authors performed first-round RT-PCR with HTBI primers and then a second-round multiplex PCR. TCRdb reprocessed the multiplex PCR reads via MiXCR and lists one record per CDR3 protein. The sample records some 520,000 distinct CDR3 sequences, approximately 15% being singletons. Where ophthalmopathy was present, donors had moderate-to-severe activity, CAS ≥3, NOSPECS ≥4 and duration under 3 months. The sequence was obtained from a woman under 40 with Graves' ophthalmopathy. Source material: blood. The chain joins TRBV2 to TRBJ1-1; TRBD1 aligns across 7 bases. DNA for the CDR3: TGTGCCAGCAGGGTGACAGGGCTGGTAGGTAAAGCTTTCTTT. It specifies CASRVTGLVGKAFF.